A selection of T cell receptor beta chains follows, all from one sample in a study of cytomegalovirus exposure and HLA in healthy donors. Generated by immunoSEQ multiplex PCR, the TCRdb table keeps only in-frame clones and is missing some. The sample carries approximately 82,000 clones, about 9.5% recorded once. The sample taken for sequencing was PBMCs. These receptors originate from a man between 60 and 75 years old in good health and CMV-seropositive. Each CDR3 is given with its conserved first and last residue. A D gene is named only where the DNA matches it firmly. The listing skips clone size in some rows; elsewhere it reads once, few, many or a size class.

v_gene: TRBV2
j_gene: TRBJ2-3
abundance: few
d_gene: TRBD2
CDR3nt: TGTGCCAGTGCGGCGCGTGCGGGGGGCACAGATACGCAGTATTTT
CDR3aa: CASAARAGGTDTQYF

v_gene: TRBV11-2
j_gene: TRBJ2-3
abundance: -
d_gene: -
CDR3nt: TGTGCCAGCAGCGATCGGAGGGGCGCAGATACGCAGTATTTT
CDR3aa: CASSDRRGADTQYF

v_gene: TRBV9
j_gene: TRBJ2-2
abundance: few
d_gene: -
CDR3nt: TGTGCCAGCAGCTCGTCAGCGAACACCGGGGAGCTGTTTTTT
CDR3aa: CASSSSANTGELFF

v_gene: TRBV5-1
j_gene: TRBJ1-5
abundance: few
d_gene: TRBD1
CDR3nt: TGCGCCAGCAGCTCGGAGGACAGGATTAATCAGCCCCAGCATTTT
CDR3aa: CASSSEDRINQPQHF

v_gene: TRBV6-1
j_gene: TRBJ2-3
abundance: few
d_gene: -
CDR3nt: TGTGCCATCACGGACACTTCCCCTAGCACAGATACGCAGTATTTT
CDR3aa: CAITDTSPSTDTQYF

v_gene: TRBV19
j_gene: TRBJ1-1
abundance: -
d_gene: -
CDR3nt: TGTGCCAGTAGTATCAGTCTGTTTAACACTGAAGCTTTCTTT
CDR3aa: CASSISLFNTEAFF

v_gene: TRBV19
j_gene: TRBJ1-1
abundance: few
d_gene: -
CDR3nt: TGTGCCAGTAGTCTGGCGACAATGAACACTGAAGCTTTCTTT
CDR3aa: CASSLATMNTEAFF

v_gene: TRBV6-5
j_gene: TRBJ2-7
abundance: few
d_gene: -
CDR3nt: TGTGCCAGCAGCCACTCCTACGAGCAGTACTTC
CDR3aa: CASSHSYEQYF

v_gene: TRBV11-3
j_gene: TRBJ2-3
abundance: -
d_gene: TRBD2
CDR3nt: TGTGCCAGCAGCTGGGGACTAGCGGGAGCTGCAGATACGCAGTATTTT
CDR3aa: CASSWGLAGAADTQYF

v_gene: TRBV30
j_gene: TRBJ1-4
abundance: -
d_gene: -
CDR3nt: TGTGCCTGGAGTCGTCAGGGGAACGAAAAACTGTTTTTT
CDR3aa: CAWSRQGNEKLFF

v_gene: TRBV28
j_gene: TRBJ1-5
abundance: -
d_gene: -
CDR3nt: TGTGCCAGCAGTTTCGGCCTCGGAGGCAATCAGCCCCAGCATTTT
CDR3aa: CASSFGLGGNQPQHF

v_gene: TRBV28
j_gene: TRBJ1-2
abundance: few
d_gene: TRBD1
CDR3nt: TGTGCCAGCAGGGGGGAGGGACAGGGCTATGGCTACACCTTC
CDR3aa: CASRGEGQGYGYTF

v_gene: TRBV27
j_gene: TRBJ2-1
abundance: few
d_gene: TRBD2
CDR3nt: TGTGCCAGCAGTTCGGGGACTAGCGGCTACAATGAGCAGTTCTTC
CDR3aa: CASSSGTSGYNEQFF

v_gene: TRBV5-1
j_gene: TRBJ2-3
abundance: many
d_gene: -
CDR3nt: TGCGCCAGCAGCTCGAGCGGGCCCACAGATACGCAGTATTTT
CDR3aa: CASSSSGPTDTQYF

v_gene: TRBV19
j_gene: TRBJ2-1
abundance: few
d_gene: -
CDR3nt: TGTGCCACCCAGGGAAGGGGCAACAATGAGCAGTTCTTC
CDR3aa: CATQGRGNNEQFF

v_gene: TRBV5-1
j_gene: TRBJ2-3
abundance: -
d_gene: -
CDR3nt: TGCGCCAGCAGCTTGGGAGGAGGTACCTGGGGCACAGATACGCAGTATTTT
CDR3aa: CASSLGGGTWGTDTQYF

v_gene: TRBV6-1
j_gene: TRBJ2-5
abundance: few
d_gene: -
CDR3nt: TGTGCCAGCAGCGTGACTGGCGTTCAAGAGACCCAGTACTTC
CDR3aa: CASSVTGVQETQYF

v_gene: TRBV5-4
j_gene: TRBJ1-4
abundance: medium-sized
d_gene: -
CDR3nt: TGTGCCAGCAGCCGGGGGGCTTACGATGAAAAACTGTTTTTT
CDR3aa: CASSRGAYDEKLFF

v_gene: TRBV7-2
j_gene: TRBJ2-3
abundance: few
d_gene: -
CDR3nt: TGTGCCAGCAGCTTAGAGATTCTAAATACGCAGTATTTT
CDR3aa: CASSLEILNTQYF

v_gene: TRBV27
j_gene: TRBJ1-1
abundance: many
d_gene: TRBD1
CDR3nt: TGTGCCAGCAGCGCGACAGGGGCTGCGGAAGCTTTCTTT
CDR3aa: CASSATGAAEAFF

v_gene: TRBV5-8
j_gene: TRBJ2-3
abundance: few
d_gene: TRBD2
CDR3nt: TGTGCCAGCAGCCGGCAAGCGGGGGGCCCTAGCACAGATACGCAGTATTTT
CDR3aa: CASSRQAGGPSTDTQYF

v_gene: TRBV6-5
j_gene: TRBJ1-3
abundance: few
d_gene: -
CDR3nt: TGTGCCAGCAGCTCAGGGGAGGGAAACACCATATATTTT
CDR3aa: CASSSGEGNTIYF

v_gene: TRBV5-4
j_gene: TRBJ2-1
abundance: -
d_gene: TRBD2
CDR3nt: TGTGCCAGCTCAACCGGGACTAGGGATGAGCAGTTCTTC
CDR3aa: CASSTGTRDEQFF

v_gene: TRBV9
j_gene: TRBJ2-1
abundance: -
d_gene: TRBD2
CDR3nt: TGTGCCAGCAGCGTAGCTGCGGGGGGGAGGACCGAGCAGTTCTTC
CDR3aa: CASSVAAGGRTEQFF

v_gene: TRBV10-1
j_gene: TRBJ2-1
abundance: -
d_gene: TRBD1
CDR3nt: TGCGCCAGCAGTGACCTCGGACAGGGGGCGGCCAATGAGCAGTTCTTC
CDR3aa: CASSDLGQGAANEQFF

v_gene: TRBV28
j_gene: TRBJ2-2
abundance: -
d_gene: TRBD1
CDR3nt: TGTGCCAGCGGGGGACAGGTGAACACCGGGGAGCTGTTTTTT
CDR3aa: CASGGQVNTGELFF

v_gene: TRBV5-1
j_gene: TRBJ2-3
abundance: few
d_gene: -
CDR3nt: TGCGCCAGCAGCTTGGTTCCGTCTGGCACAGATACGCAGTATTTT
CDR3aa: CASSLVPSGTDTQYF

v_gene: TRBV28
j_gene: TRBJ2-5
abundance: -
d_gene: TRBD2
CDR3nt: TGTGCCAGCAACCAGGGACTAGCGGCCCGGAGGGAAGAGACCCAGTACTTC
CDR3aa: CASNQGLAARREETQYF

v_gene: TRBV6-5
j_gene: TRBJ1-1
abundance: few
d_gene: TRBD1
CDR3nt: TGTGCCAGCAGAAAGGGACAGATAAACACTGAAGCTTTCTTT
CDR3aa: CASRKGQINTEAFF

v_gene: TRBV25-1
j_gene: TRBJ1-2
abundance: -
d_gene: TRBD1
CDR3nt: TGTGCCAGTACCCCCGCGGCAGGGGGAGGCTACACCTTC
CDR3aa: CASTPAAGGGYTF

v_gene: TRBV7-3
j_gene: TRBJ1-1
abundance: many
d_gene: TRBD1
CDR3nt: TGTGCCAGCATCCGTGACGTCAGGGGGGCGATGAACACTGAAGCTTTCTTT
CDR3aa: CASIRDVRGAMNTEAFF

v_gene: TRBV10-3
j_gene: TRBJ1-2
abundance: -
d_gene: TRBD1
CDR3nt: TGTGCCATCAGTGTCGGACAGGGGTCTGATGGCTACACCTTC
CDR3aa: CAISVGQGSDGYTF

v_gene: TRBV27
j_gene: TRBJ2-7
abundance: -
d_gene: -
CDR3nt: TGTGCCAGCAGGGGAGAGGGTGTGTTCTCGGACGAGCAGTACTTC
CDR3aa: CASRGEGVFSDEQYF

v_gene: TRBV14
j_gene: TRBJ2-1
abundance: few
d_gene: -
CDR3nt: TGTGCCAGCAGCCCAATGAGGGGGGAGCAGTTCTTC
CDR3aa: CASSPMRGEQFF

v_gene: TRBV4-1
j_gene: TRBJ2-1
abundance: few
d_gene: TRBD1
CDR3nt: TGCGCCAGCAGCCGGGATCCGGGACAGGGGGCGTTGGTTGTTTCGAATGAGCAGTTCTTC
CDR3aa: CASSRDPGQGALVVSNEQFF

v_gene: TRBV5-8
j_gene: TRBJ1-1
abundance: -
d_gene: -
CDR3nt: TGTGCCAGCAGCCCGTGGGCAACCATGAACACTGAAGCTTTCTTT
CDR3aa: CASSPWATMNTEAFF

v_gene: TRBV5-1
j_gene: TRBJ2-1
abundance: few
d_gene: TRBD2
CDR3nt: TGCGCCAGCAGCTCACTAGCGGGAAGCTCCTACAATGAGCAGTTCTTC
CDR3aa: CASSSLAGSSYNEQFF